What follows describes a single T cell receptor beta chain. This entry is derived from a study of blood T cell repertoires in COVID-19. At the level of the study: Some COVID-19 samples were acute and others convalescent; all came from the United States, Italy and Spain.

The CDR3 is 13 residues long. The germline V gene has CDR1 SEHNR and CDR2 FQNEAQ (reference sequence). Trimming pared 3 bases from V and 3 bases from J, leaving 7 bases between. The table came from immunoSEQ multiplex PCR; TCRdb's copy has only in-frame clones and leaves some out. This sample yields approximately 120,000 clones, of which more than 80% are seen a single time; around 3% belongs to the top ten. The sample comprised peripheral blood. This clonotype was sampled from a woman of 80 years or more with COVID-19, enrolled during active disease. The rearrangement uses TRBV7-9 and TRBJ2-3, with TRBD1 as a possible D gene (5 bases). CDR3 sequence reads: CASSFRQTDTQYF. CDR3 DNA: TGTGCCAGCAGCTTCAGACAGACAGATACGCAGTATTTT.